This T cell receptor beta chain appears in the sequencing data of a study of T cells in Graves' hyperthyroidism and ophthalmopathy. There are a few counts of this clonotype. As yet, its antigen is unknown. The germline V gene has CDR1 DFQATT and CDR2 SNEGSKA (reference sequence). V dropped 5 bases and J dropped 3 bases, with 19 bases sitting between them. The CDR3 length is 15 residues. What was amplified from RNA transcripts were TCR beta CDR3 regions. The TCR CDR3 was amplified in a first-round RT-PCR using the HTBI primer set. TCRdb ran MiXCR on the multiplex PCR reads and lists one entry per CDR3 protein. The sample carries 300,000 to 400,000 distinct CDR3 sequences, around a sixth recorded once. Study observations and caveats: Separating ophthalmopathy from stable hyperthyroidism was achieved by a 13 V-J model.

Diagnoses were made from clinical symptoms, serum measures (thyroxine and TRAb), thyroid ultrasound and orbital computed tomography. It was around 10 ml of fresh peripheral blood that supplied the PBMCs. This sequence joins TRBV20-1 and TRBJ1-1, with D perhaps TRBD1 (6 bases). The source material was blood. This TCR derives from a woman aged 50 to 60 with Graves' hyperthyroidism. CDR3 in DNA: TGCAGTGCTGCGTCGAAACAGGGATATGACACTGAAGCTTTCTTT. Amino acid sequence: CSAASKQGYDTEAFF.